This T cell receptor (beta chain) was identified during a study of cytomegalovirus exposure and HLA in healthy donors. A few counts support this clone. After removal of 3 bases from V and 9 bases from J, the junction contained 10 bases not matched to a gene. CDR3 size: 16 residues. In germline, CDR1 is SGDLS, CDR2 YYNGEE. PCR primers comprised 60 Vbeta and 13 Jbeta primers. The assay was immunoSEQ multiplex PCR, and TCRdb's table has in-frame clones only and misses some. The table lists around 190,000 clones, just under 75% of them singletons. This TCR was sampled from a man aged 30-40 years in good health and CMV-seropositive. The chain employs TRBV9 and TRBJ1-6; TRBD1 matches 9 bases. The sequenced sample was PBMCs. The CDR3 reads CASSARDREQGSPLHF. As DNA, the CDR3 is TGTGCCAGCAGCGCCCGGGACAGGGAGCAGGGTTCACCCCTCCACTTT. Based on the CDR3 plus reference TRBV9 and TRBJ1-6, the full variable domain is DSGVTQTPKHLITATGQRVTLRCSPRSGDLSVYWYQQSLDQGLQFLIQYYNGEERAKGNILERFSAQQFPDLHSELNLSSLELGDSALYFCASSARDREQGSPLHFGNGTRLTVT.